This T cell receptor beta chain came from a study of early T cells in non-severe SARS-CoV-2 infection. About the research overall: Unpaired chains resulted from sequencing bulk RNA of unsorted whole blood. Findings and caveats of the study: Sequences matched to VDJdb favored anti-spike CD8 responses, while private and CD4 specificities were missed.

cDNA molecules, individually, were tagged with unique molecular identifiers. TCRdb re-called the 5' RACE reads with MiXCR, one entry per CDR3 protein. This sample has 60,000 to 70,000 distinct CDR3 sequences, with 4.9% found just once. A few counts support this clonotype. Its antigen remains unidentified. V was clipped by 4 bases and J by 7 bases, with 11 bases between them. Germline CDR1 SSHAT, CDR2 FNYEAQ (reference sequence). The CDR3 contains 13 residues. The sequencing input was whole blood. V gene TRBV7-7 combines with J gene TRBJ2-1; the D gene is possibly TRBD2 (6 bases). This TCR derives from an adult who was a healthcare worker with PCR-confirmed SARS-CoV-2 infection or an uninfected control (not recorded which). The CDR3 DNA reads TGTGCCAGCAGCTCGGGGGTGAATAATGAGCAGTTCTTC. Translating gives CASSSGVNNEQFF. Full variable domain (outside the CDR3, taken from reference TRBV7-7 and TRBJ2-1): GAGVSQSPRYKVTKRGQDVTLRCDPISSHATLYWYQQALGQGPEFLTYFNYEAQPDKSGLPSDRFSAERPEGSISTLTIQRTEQRDSAMYRCASSSGVNNEQFFGPGTRLTVL.